The 10 T cell receptor beta chains below all came from one sample that was sequenced in a study of T cells after yellow fever vaccination. TCRdb called the 5' RACE reads again in MiXCR, with one record for every CDR3 protein. The profile covers roughly 150,000 distinct CDR3 sequences, with 7.7% appearing a single time and about 0.73% taken by the ten largest. Sequencing was performed on CD4+ T cells sorted from PBMCs, taken 5 days after the yellow fever booster vaccination. These receptors all stem from a man aged 25 to 45 who received the YFV17D yellow fever vaccine.

At least ten counts were recorded for this clonotype. The rearrangement joins TRBV15 to TRBJ1-6; D is ambiguous. The CDR3 loop spans 17 amino acids. V was cut by 1 base and J by 6 bases, with 16 bases left in between. CDR1 LNHNV and CDR2 YYDKDF come from the germline V gene (reference sequence). The CDR3 DNA sequence: TGTGCCACCAGCAGAGTTAGGAGGACTTATTCTAATTCACCCCTCCACTTT. Amino acids: CATSRVRRTYSNSPLHF.

This clonotype was detected many times. The CDR3 spells CASSLRVQSTDTQYF. In DNA form, the CDR3 reads TGTGCCAGCAGTTTAAGGGTACAAAGCACAGATACGCAGTATTTT. This chain links TRBV27 with TRBJ2-3; D call uncertain. This CDR3 is 15 amino acids long. Between the trimmed V and J ends, which lost 2 bases and 0 bases, there was a span of 9 bases. Per the germline V gene, CDR1 is MNHEY and CDR2 is SMNVEV (reference sequence).

This clonotype has at least ten counts. The rearrangement uses TRBV6-1 and TRBJ1-3; the D is unclear. Between the trimmed V and J ends, which lost 1 base and 3 bases, there was a span of 1 base. Per the germline V gene, CDR1 is MNHNS and CDR2 is SASEGT. The CDR3 has 12 amino acids. CDR3 DNA: TGTGCCAGCAGTGAAGTTGGAAACACCATATATTTT. Its protein is CASSEVGNTIYF.

This clonotype came up many times. This sequence joins TRBV20-1 and TRBJ2-7, with TRBD1 matching over 7 bases. V lost 5 bases, J lost 3 bases, and 10 bases stayed unmatched. Germline CDR1 is DFQATT and CDR2 is SNEGSKA (reference sequence). CDR3 length equals 14 residues. The CDR3 loop reads CSAWGTASNYEQYF. As DNA, the CDR3 is TGCAGTGCTTGGGGGACAGCGAGTAACTACGAGCAGTACTTC.

In its sample, this clonotype was seen many times. The CDR3 bases are TGTGCCAGCAGCCAAGAACAGGACACAGATACGCAGTATTTT. Its protein is CASSQEQDTDTQYF. The chain links TRBV4-2 to TRBJ2-3; maybe TRBD1 (5 bases). The CDR3 runs 14 residues. Per germline, CDR1 LGHNA and CDR2 YNFKEQ. The ends were cut back, 0 bases at V and 2 bases at J, with 6 bases in the middle.

As to this clonotype: A much more abundant neighbour one base away suggests this may be a read error. The rearrangement links TRBV5-8 to TRBJ2-7, with 7 bases identical to TRBD1. The CDR3 extends over 15 amino acids. CDR1 is SGHTS, CDR2 YDEGEE, per germline. V trimming: 2 bases; J trimming: 2 bases; junction bases outside the gene matches: 7. In DNA form, the CDR3 reads TGTGCCAGCAGCTTATCGGGACAGCATGCCTACGAGCAGTACTTC. Amino acid sequence: CASSLSGQHAYEQYF. Complete variable domain (other parts from reference TRBV5-8 and TRBJ2-7): EAGVTQSPTHLIKTRGQQATLRCSPISGHTSVYWYQQALGLGLQFLLWYDEGEERNRGNFPPRFSGRQFPNYSSELNVNALELEDSALYLCASSLSGQHAYEQYFGPGTRLTVT.

This clonotype was detected ten times or more. The V call is TRBV2, the J call TRBJ2-1; 10 bases map to TRBD2. V lost 6 bases to trimming and J lost 6 bases; unmatched junction nucleotides: 8. Germline assignment: CDR1 SNHLY and CDR2 FYNNEI. This CDR3 has 15 amino acids. In DNA, the CDR3 is TGTGCCAGCAGGGGAGGACTAGCGGAACCCAATGAGCAGTTCTTC. Protein product: CASRGGLAEPNEQFF.

This clonotype was picked up many times. V usage is TRBV4-3 and J usage is TRBJ2-5, with D tentatively TRBD2 (6 bases). Trimming shortened V by 4 bases and J by 1 base, and 13 bases separated the two germline ends. CDR1 is LGHNA and CDR2 is YSLEER in the germline V gene. The CDR3 contains 15 residues. In DNA, the CDR3 is TGCGCCAGCAGCCGCCTGGGGGGTCTCCAAGAGACCCAGTACTTC. Its translation: CASSRLGGLQETQYF.

This clonotype was seen repeatedly, ten times or more. The V and J genes are TRBV6-5 and TRBJ1-4; TRBD1 aligns across 8 bases. CDR3 length: 15 residues. The V gene end was trimmed by 6 bases and the J gene end by 4 bases; junction bases not matched to a gene: 7. Germline values: CDR1 MNHEY, CDR2 SVGAGI. The CDR3 loop is CASSQGAAGNEKLFF. The CDR3 nucleotides are TGTGCCAGCAGCCAGGGGGCAGCGGGTAATGAAAAACTGTTTTTT.

This clonotype was counted ten times or more. This chain joins TRBV10-2 and TRBJ2-1, with 10 bases aligning to TRBD2. CDR3 size: 15 residues. Germline CDR1 reads WSHSY; CDR2 reads SAAADI. Trimming at V came to 4 bases and at J to 7 bases, leaving 7 bases not matched to a gene. CDR3: CASSGPGLAENEQFF. CDR3 sequence (DNA): TGCGCCAGCAGTGGACCCGGACTAGCGGAAAATGAGCAGTTCTTC.